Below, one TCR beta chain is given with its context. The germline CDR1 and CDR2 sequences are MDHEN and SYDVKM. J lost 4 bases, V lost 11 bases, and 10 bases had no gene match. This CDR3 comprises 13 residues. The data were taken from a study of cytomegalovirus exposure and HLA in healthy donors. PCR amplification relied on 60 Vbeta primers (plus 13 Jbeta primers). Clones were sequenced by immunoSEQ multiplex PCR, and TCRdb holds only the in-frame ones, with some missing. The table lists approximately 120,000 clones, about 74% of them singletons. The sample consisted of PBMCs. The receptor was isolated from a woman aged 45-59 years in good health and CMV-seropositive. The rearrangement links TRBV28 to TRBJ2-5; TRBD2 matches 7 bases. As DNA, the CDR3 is TGTGCCCACACAACGGGGGAGGGAGAGACCCAGTACTTC. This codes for CAHTTGEGETQYF.